A selection of T cell receptor beta chains follows, all from one sample in a study of early T cells in non-severe SARS-CoV-2 infection. MiXCR, applied by TCRdb to the 5' RACE reads, yields one record per CDR3 protein. In the table there are tens of thousands of distinct CDR3 sequences, roughly 17% of which are singletons. Here the sequenced sample was whole blood, taken at baseline. The receptors here all came from an adult who was a healthcare worker with PCR-confirmed SARS-CoV-2 infection or an uninfected control (not recorded which). Both conserved end residues are part of each CDR3. D genes are given only for firm matches. Rows give clone size only sometimes, using once, few, many, or a class for an expanded clone.

CDR3aa: CATRGEQETQYF; CDR3nt: TGTGCCACCCGGGGAGAGCAAGAGACCCAGTACTTC; v_gene: TRBV24-1; abundance: few; j_gene: TRBJ2-5; len: 12; d_gene: -
CDR3aa: CASSTRVEILGQVRYEQYF; CDR3nt: TGTGCCAGCAGCACTAGAGTTGAAATTTTAGGACAGGTACGCTACGAGCAGTACTTC; v_gene: TRBV7-2; abundance: -; j_gene: TRBJ2-7; len: 19; d_gene: TRBD1
CDR3aa: CASSQDPLAGGETQYF; CDR3nt: TGCGCCAGCAGCCAAGATCCCCTAGCGGGGGGAGAGACCCAGTACTTC; v_gene: TRBV4-1; abundance: few; j_gene: TRBJ2-5; len: 16; d_gene: TRBD2
CDR3aa: CASSPGTNTEQYF; CDR3nt: TGTGCCAGCAGTCCCGGGACCAACACCGAGCAGTACTTC; v_gene: TRBV7-6; abundance: few; j_gene: TRBJ2-7; len: 13; d_gene: -
CDR3aa: CASNSGSLREQYF; CDR3nt: TGTGCCAGCAACAGCGGGAGCCTTCGCGAGCAGTACTTC; v_gene: TRBV7-2; abundance: many; j_gene: TRBJ2-7; len: 13; d_gene: TRBD2
CDR3aa: CASSYSTLAGIPGELFF; CDR3nt: TGTGCCAGCAGTTACTCGACCTTAGCGGGCATCCCCGGGGAGCTGTTTTTT; v_gene: TRBV6-6; abundance: few; j_gene: TRBJ2-2; len: 17; d_gene: TRBD2
CDR3aa: CASNTPGTANYGYTF; CDR3nt: TGTGCCAGCAACACTCCCGGGACAGCTAACTATGGCTACACCTTC; v_gene: TRBV7-9; abundance: few; j_gene: TRBJ1-2; len: 15; d_gene: TRBD1
CDR3aa: CATSDPSGASYNEQFF; CDR3nt: TGTGCCACCAGTGACCCGAGCGGGGCGTCCTACAATGAGCAGTTCTTC; v_gene: TRBV24-1; abundance: -; j_gene: TRBJ2-1; len: 16; d_gene: TRBD2
CDR3aa: CASSPTGVTDTQYF; CDR3nt: TGTGCCAGCAGCCCGACGGGCGTCACAGATACGCAGTATTTT; v_gene: TRBV6-5; abundance: -; j_gene: TRBJ2-3; len: 14; d_gene: -
CDR3aa: CASLQVRQNTEAFF; CDR3nt: TGTGCCAGCCTTCAAGTTAGACAGAACACTGAAGCTTTCTTT; v_gene: TRBV18; abundance: few; j_gene: TRBJ1-1; len: 14; d_gene: -
CDR3aa: CAISERGDTEAFF; CDR3nt: TGTGCCATCAGTGAACGGGGAGACACTGAAGCTTTCTTT; v_gene: TRBV10-3; abundance: few; j_gene: TRBJ1-1; len: 13; d_gene: -
CDR3aa: CASSSLGQSGANVLTF; CDR3nt: TGTGCCAGCAGCTCCCTCGGACAATCTGGGGCCAACGTCCTGACTTTC; v_gene: TRBV11-2; abundance: -; j_gene: TRBJ2-6; len: 16; d_gene: -
CDR3aa: CASSFTDEQYF; CDR3nt: TGTGCCAGCAGTTTCACTGACGAGCAGTACTTC; v_gene: TRBV28; abundance: few; j_gene: TRBJ2-7; len: 11; d_gene: -
CDR3aa: CASSTENSSGGFF; CDR3nt: TGTGCCAGCAGTACCGAAAATTCTAGCGGGGGGTTCTTC; v_gene: TRBV2; abundance: many; j_gene: TRBJ2-1; len: 13; d_gene: TRBD2
CDR3aa: CATGNRGSPLHF; CDR3nt: TGTGCCACAGGGAATCGGGGTTCACCCCTCCACTTT; v_gene: TRBV28; abundance: -; j_gene: TRBJ1-6; len: 12; d_gene: -
CDR3aa: CASSLTPRAPENEQFF; CDR3nt: TGTGCCAGCAGCTTAACCCCCCGGGCCCCGGAAAATGAGCAGTTCTTC; v_gene: TRBV7-6; abundance: many; j_gene: TRBJ2-1; len: 16; d_gene: -
CDR3aa: CASSVTGAPETQYF; CDR3nt: TGCGCCAGCAGCGTGACAGGGGCCCCGGAGACCCAGTACTTC; v_gene: TRBV5-1; abundance: -; j_gene: TRBJ2-5; len: 14; d_gene: TRBD1
CDR3aa: CASSLGSGGLYYEQYF; CDR3nt: TGTGCCAGCAGCTTAGGCTCCGGGGGGCTTTACTACGAGCAGTACTTC; v_gene: TRBV7-9; abundance: -; j_gene: TRBJ2-7; len: 16; d_gene: -
CDR3aa: CASSQGRGAYNEQFF; CDR3nt: TGTGCCAGCAGCCAAGGGAGGGGAGCCTACAATGAGCAGTTCTTC; v_gene: TRBV14; abundance: few; j_gene: TRBJ2-1; len: 15; d_gene: -
CDR3aa: CASSQGASGGDTQYF; CDR3nt: TGCGCCAGCAGCCAAGGCGCCAGCGGAGGGGATACGCAGTATTTT; v_gene: TRBV4-1; abundance: few; j_gene: TRBJ2-3; len: 15; d_gene: -
CDR3aa: CASSIPGGSYNEQFF; CDR3nt: TGTGCCAGTAGTATCCCTGGAGGCTCCTACAATGAGCAGTTCTTC; v_gene: TRBV19; abundance: many; j_gene: TRBJ2-1; len: 15; d_gene: -
CDR3aa: CASSLVWTERAGELFF; CDR3nt: TGTGCCAGCAGCTTAGTGTGGACGGAAAGGGCCGGGGAGCTGTTTTTT; v_gene: TRBV7-9; abundance: few; j_gene: TRBJ2-2; len: 16; d_gene: -
CDR3aa: CASSRGFQETQYF; CDR3nt: TGTGCCAGTAGCCGGGGATTTCAAGAGACCCAGTACTTC; v_gene: TRBV19; abundance: many; j_gene: TRBJ2-5; len: 13; d_gene: -
CDR3aa: CASSYSRTGVDGYTF; CDR3nt: TGTGCCAGCAGTTACTCGAGGACAGGGGTAGATGGCTACACCTTC; v_gene: TRBV6-5; abundance: few; j_gene: TRBJ1-2; len: 15; d_gene: TRBD1
CDR3aa: CASSSGWETQYF; CDR3nt: TGTGCCAGCAGTTCGGGGTGGGAGACCCAGTACTTC; v_gene: TRBV12-3/TRBV12-4; abundance: -; j_gene: TRBJ2-5; len: 12; d_gene: -
CDR3aa: CASSTGQLIGTFF; CDR3nt: TGTGCCAGCAGTACGGGACAGCTCATTGGAACTTTCTTT; v_gene: TRBV28; abundance: many; j_gene: TRBJ1-1; len: 13; d_gene: TRBD1
CDR3aa: CSARDGPIRAVRHNSPLHF; CDR3nt: TGCAGTGCTAGAGATGGGCCCATCCGAGCTGTTCGCCATAATTCACCCCTCCACTTT; v_gene: TRBV20-1; abundance: -; j_gene: TRBJ1-6; len: 19; d_gene: -
CDR3aa: CASSARYNEQFF; CDR3nt: TGTGCCAGCAGCGCGAGGTACAATGAGCAGTTCTTC; v_gene: TRBV9; abundance: few; j_gene: TRBJ2-1; len: 12; d_gene: -
CDR3aa: CASSEESNTEAFF; CDR3nt: TGTGCCAGCAGTGAGGAGAGTAACACTGAAGCTTTCTTT; v_gene: TRBV6-4; abundance: -; j_gene: TRBJ1-1; len: 13; d_gene: -
CDR3aa: CASIGGSNTGELFF; CDR3nt: TGTGCCAGCATAGGGGGCTCGAACACCGGGGAGCTGTTTTTT; v_gene: TRBV2; abundance: few; j_gene: TRBJ2-2; len: 14; d_gene: TRBD1
CDR3aa: CASSLVTLPSYNEQFF; CDR3nt: TGTGCCAGCAGCTTAGTCACACTCCCCTCCTACAATGAGCAGTTCTTC; v_gene: TRBV11-2; abundance: -; j_gene: TRBJ2-1; len: 16; d_gene: -
CDR3aa: CASSLKDTQYF; CDR3nt: TGCGCCAGCAGCTTGAAAGATACGCAGTATTTT; v_gene: TRBV5-1; abundance: many; j_gene: TRBJ2-3; len: 11; d_gene: -
CDR3aa: CSARVVEETQYF; CDR3nt: TGCAGTGCTAGAGTGGTGGAAGAGACCCAGTACTTC; v_gene: TRBV20-1; abundance: -; j_gene: TRBJ2-5; len: 12; d_gene: -
CDR3aa: CASSPDSGYEQYF; CDR3nt: TGTGCCAGCAGCCCGGACAGCGGGTACGAGCAGTACTTC; v_gene: TRBV9; abundance: -; j_gene: TRBJ2-7; len: 13; d_gene: -
CDR3aa: CASSPYDRPQETQYF; CDR3nt: TGTGCCAGCAGTCCATACGACAGGCCCCAAGAGACCCAGTACTTC; v_gene: TRBV6-5; abundance: -; j_gene: TRBJ2-5; len: 15; d_gene: -
CDR3aa: CASSQEPGNTIYF; CDR3nt: TGTGCCAGCAGCCAAGAGCCCGGAAACACCATATATTTT; v_gene: TRBV3-1; abundance: many; j_gene: TRBJ1-3; len: 13; d_gene: -
CDR3aa: CASSLTLETQYF; CDR3nt: TGTGCCAGCAGCTTGACGTTAGAGACCCAGTACTTC; v_gene: TRBV7-2; abundance: -; j_gene: TRBJ2-5; len: 12; d_gene: -
CDR3aa: CASSQGRGPGGNTIYF; CDR3nt: TGTGCCAGCAGCCAAGGCCGGGGTCCGGGGGGAAACACCATATATTTT; v_gene: TRBV3-1; abundance: many; j_gene: TRBJ1-3; len: 16; d_gene: -
CDR3aa: CASSLLAQETQYF; CDR3nt: TGTGCCAGCAGCTTATTGGCACAAGAGACCCAGTACTTC; v_gene: TRBV7-6; abundance: few; j_gene: TRBJ2-5; len: 13; d_gene: -
CDR3aa: CASSEEGTNQPQHF; CDR3nt: TGTGCCAGCAGTGAAGAGGGGACCAATCAGCCCCAGCATTTT; v_gene: TRBV7-6; abundance: few; j_gene: TRBJ1-5; len: 14; d_gene: -
CDR3aa: CASSLAPRTAGELFF; CDR3nt: TGCGCCAGCAGCTTGGCTCCGCGAACGGCCGGGGAGCTGTTTTTT; v_gene: TRBV5-1; abundance: -; j_gene: TRBJ2-2; len: 15; d_gene: -
CDR3aa: CASTGQNEQFF; CDR3nt: TGCGCCAGCACCGGGCAGAATGAGCAGTTCTTC; v_gene: TRBV5-1; abundance: few; j_gene: TRBJ2-1; len: 11; d_gene: -
CDR3aa: CAISESPSNTEAFF; CDR3nt: TGTGCCATCAGTGAGTCACCCAGCAACACTGAAGCTTTCTTT; v_gene: TRBV10-3; abundance: few; j_gene: TRBJ1-1; len: 14; d_gene: -
CDR3aa: CASSLDLVGGLGAKNIQYF; CDR3nt: TGTGCCAGCAGCTTAGATCTGGTTGGGGGGCTCGGGGCCAAAAACATTCAGTACTTC; v_gene: TRBV11-2; abundance: few; j_gene: TRBJ2-4; len: 19; d_gene: -
CDR3aa: CASSPIRGSPGEQYF; CDR3nt: TGTGCCAGCAGCCCCATTAGGGGTTCCCCAGGGGAGCAGTACTTC; v_gene: TRBV9; abundance: few; j_gene: TRBJ2-7; len: 15; d_gene: -
CDR3aa: CASTESPGGEQYF; CDR3nt: TGTGCCAGCACCGAAAGTCCAGGGGGCGAGCAGTACTTC; v_gene: TRBV2; abundance: -; j_gene: TRBJ2-7; len: 13; d_gene: TRBD1
CDR3aa: CASSPESSGSNIQYF; CDR3nt: TGTGCCAGCAGTCCTGAATCAAGCGGGAGTAACATTCAGTACTTC; v_gene: TRBV6-4; abundance: few; j_gene: TRBJ2-4; len: 15; d_gene: TRBD2
CDR3aa: CSAPRPQEGTDTQYF; CDR3nt: TGCAGTGCTCCTAGGCCCCAAGAGGGCACAGATACGCAGTATTTT; v_gene: TRBV20-1; abundance: -; j_gene: TRBJ2-3; len: 15; d_gene: -
CDR3aa: CASSLAGLSYEQYF; CDR3nt: TGTGCCAGCAGTTTAGCGGGACTATCCTACGAGCAGTACTTC; v_gene: TRBV27; abundance: -; j_gene: TRBJ2-7; len: 14; d_gene: TRBD2
CDR3aa: CASSRGRVNEQYF; CDR3nt: TGTGCCAGCAGCCGGGGCAGGGTAAACGAGCAGTACTTC; v_gene: TRBV7-9; abundance: -; j_gene: TRBJ2-7; len: 13; d_gene: -
CDR3aa: CASSLAGDSYNEQFF; CDR3nt: TGTGCCAGCAGTTTAGCGGGAGATTCCTACAATGAGCAGTTCTTC; v_gene: TRBV6-5; abundance: many; j_gene: TRBJ2-1; len: 15; d_gene: TRBD2
CDR3aa: CASSLVSTSGRNEQFF; CDR3nt: TGTGCCAGCAGCTTAGTATCTACTAGCGGGAGAAATGAGCAGTTCTTC; v_gene: TRBV7-9; abundance: -; j_gene: TRBJ2-1; len: 16; d_gene: TRBD2
CDR3aa: CASSEGANVLTF; CDR3nt: TGTGCCAGCAGCGAGGGGGCCAACGTCCTGACTTTC; v_gene: TRBV2; abundance: few; j_gene: TRBJ2-6; len: 12; d_gene: -
CDR3aa: CASSPMTYTDTQYF; CDR3nt: TGTGCCAGCAGTCCGATGACTTACACAGATACGCAGTATTTT; v_gene: TRBV27; abundance: -; j_gene: TRBJ2-3; len: 14; d_gene: -
CDR3aa: CAGGMGGKGGYTF; CDR3nt: TGTGCCGGGGGCATGGGGGGCAAAGGAGGCTACACCTTC; v_gene: TRBV30; abundance: -; j_gene: TRBJ1-2; len: 13; d_gene: -
CDR3aa: CASSFDRLAGTDTQYF; CDR3nt: TGTGCCAGCAGTTTCGACCGGCTAGCGGGAACAGATACGCAGTATTTT; v_gene: TRBV12-3/TRBV12-4; abundance: -; j_gene: TRBJ2-3; len: 16; d_gene: TRBD2
CDR3aa: CASRKQENTEAFF; CDR3nt: TGTGCCAGCAGGAAACAGGAGAACACTGAAGCTTTCTTT; v_gene: TRBV27; abundance: many; j_gene: TRBJ1-1; len: 13; d_gene: -
CDR3aa: CASSLDLYLQETQYF; CDR3nt: TGTGCCAGCAGCTTAGATCTTTACCTTCAAGAGACCCAGTACTTC; v_gene: TRBV7-2; abundance: few; j_gene: TRBJ2-5; len: 15; d_gene: -
CDR3aa: CASSQTGSEAFF; CDR3nt: TGTGCCAGCAGCCAGACCGGGAGCGAAGCTTTCTTT; v_gene: TRBV4-2; abundance: few; j_gene: TRBJ1-1; len: 12; d_gene: -
CDR3aa: CASSSLAGGDRELFF; CDR3nt: TGTGCCAGCAGTTCCCTAGCGGGAGGGGACCGGGAGCTGTTTTTT; v_gene: TRBV6-5; abundance: -; j_gene: TRBJ2-2; len: 15; d_gene: TRBD2